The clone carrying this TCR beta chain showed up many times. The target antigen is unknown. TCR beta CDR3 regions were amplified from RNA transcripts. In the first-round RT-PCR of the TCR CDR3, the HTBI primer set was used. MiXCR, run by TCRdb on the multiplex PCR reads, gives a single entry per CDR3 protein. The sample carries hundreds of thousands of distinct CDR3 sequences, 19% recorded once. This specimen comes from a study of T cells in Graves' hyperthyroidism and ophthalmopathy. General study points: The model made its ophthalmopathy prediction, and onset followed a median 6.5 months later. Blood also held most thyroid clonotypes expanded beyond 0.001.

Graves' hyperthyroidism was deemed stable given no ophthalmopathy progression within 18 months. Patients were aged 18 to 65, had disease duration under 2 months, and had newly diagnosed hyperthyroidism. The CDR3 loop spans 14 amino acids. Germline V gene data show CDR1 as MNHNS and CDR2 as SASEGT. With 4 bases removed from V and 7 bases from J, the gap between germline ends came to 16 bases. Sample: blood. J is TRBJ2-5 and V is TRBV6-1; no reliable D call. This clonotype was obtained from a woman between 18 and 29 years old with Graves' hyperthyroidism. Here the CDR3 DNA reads TGTGCCAGCAGTGGTGGAGACAAGTGGGGGACCCAGTACTTC. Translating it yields CASSGGDKWGTQYF.